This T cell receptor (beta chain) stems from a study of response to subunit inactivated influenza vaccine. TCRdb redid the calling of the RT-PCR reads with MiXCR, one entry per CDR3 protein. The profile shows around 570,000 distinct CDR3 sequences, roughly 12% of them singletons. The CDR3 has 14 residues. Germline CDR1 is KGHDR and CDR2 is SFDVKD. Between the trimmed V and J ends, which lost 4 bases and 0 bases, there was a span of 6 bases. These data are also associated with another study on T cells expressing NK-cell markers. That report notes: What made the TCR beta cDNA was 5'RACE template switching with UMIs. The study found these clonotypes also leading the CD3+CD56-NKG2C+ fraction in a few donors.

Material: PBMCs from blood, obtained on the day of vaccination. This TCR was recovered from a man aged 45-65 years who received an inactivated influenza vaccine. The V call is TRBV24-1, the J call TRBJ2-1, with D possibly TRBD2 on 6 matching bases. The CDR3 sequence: CATSDGGSYNEQFF. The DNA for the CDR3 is TGTGCCACCAGTGACGGGGGCTCCTACAATGAGCAGTTCTTC.